This T cell receptor (beta chain) was observed in a study of blood T cell repertoires in COVID-19. Study-wide context: From the United States, Italy and Spain came samples of acute and convalescent COVID-19. Sample material is recorded as cDNA or gDNA derived from T cells, B-cell-depleted T cells, or PBMCs.

Authors' analysis steps: Cell counts per sample came from amplifying reference gene primers. TCRdb's table, derived via immunoSEQ multiplex PCR, lists solely in-frame clones and lacks some. The V and J calls and clone size are taken from that table; D and trimming were inferred from the DNA. This table holds some 100,000 clones, approximately 89% found once. The CDR3 extends over 14 amino acids. The V gene's germline CDR1 is LGHDT and CDR2 YNNKEL (reference sequence). V lost 1 base, J lost 7 bases, and 13 bases lay in between. The sequence was collected from a human donor in a cohort sampled during active COVID-19. J is TRBJ1-2 and V is TRBV3-1 (or the pseudogene TRBV3-2); D is undetermined. The specimen sequenced was peripheral blood. The DNA for the CDR3 is TGTGCCAGCAGCCAAGGACTGACTCCTTCTGGCTACACCTTC. Translated: CASSQGLTPSGYTF.